This T cell receptor (beta chain) was found in a study of blood T cell repertoires in COVID-19. Clones were read by immunoSEQ multiplex PCR, and TCRdb kept only the in-frame ones, dropping some. Here the sample spans around 100,000 clones, about 88% being singletons. The sequencing sample was made of peripheral blood. The receptor was isolated from a human donor in a cohort sampled during active COVID-19.

CDR3: CASSRASSSEQYF. As DNA, the CDR3 is TGTGCCAGCAGCAGAGCCTCTAGTTCCGAGCAGTACTTC. The rearrangement joins TRBV6-6 to TRBJ2-7; the D is unclear. The germline V and J ends were trimmed by 6 bases and 6 bases, with 15 bases remaining between them. The germline CDR1 and CDR2 sequences are MNHNY and SVGAGI (reference sequence). The CDR3 totals 13 residues.